Reported below is one T cell receptor beta chain. The data were taken from a study of chronic HIV infection and antiretroviral therapy. V shed 6 bases and J 4 bases; nucleotides not matched to a gene: 9. CDR3 length: 14 amino acids. Germline lookup yields CDR1 DFQATT and CDR2 SNEGSKA (reference sequence). TCRdb re-called the 5' RACE reads through MiXCR, storing one row per CDR3 protein. The sample has some 37,000 distinct CDR3 sequences; 8.2% are singletons. The source is an adult who had HIV and had not received antiretroviral therapy, or was an uninfected healthy control (not recorded which). V and J are TRBV20-1 and TRBJ2-5; 9 nucleotides align to TRBD2. Sequences were obtained from peripheral blood. Written as DNA, the CDR3 is TGCAGTGCCAGTAGCGGGAGAGGAGGAGAGACCCAGTACTTC. It specifies CSASSGRGGETQYF.